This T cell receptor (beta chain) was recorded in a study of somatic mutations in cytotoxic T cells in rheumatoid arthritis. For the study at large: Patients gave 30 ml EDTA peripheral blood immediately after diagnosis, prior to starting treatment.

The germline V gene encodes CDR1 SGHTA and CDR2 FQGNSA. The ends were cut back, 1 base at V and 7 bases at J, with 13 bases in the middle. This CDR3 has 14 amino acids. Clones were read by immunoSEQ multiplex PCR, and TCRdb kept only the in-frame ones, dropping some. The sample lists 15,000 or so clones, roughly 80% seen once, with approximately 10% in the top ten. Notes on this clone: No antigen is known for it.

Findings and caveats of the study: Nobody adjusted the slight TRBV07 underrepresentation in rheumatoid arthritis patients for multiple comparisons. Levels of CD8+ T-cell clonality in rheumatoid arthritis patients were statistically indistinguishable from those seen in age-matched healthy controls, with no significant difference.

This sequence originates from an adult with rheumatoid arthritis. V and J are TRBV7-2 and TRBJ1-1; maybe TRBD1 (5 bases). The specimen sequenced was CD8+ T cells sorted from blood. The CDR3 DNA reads TGTGCCAGCAGCTTAGGCAGGGAGCCTAATGAAGCTTTCTTT. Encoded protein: CASSLGREPNEAFF.